One sample yielded the 25 T cell receptor beta chains listed below, sequenced in a study of somatic mutations in cytotoxic T cells in rheumatoid arthritis. Produced via immunoSEQ multiplex PCR; TCRdb's table is partial and in-frame only. The sample lists around 6,300 clones; under 75% were seen once. The sequencing sample was made of CD8+ T cells sorted from blood. The receptor source for this set is a woman between 50 and 59 years old in good health.

This clone occurred once. CDR3 amino acids: CASSEALLIDDRPGWTEAFF. The CDR3 bases are TGTGCCAGCAGTGAAGCGCTTCTCATTGACGACAGACCCGGTTGGACTGAAGCTTTCTTT. The V call is TRBV2, the J call TRBJ1-1; D is possibly TRBD1 (5 bases). The ends were cut back, 0 bases at V and 5 bases at J, with 28 bases in the middle. This CDR3 spans 20 amino acids. Germline CDR1 and CDR2: SNHLY and FYNNEI.

Worth noting for this clone: As the CDR3 is not closed by the conserved phenylalanine or tryptophan, this likely results from a read error. The chain has TRBV9 and TRBJ2-7, with TRBD2 matching 7 bases. CDR1 is SGDLS, CDR2 YYNGEE, per germline. This CDR3 spans 15 amino acids. The trim removed 0 bases at V and 1 base at J, leaving 4 bases unmatched. The CDR3 DNA sequence: TGTGCCAGCAGCGTAGCCTGGGGGGGGTCCTACGAGCAGTACTTA. Its translation: CASSVAWGGSYEQYL.

This clone appeared a single time. The chain employs TRBV4-3 and TRBJ2-2, with TRBD2 identical over 8 bases. CDR1 is LGHNA and CDR2 is YSLEER in the germline V gene. The CDR3 covers 16 residues. Trimming took 1 base from V and 0 from J; bases not matched to a gene: 1. The CDR3 here is CASSQAGGSNTGELFF. As DNA, the CDR3 is TGCGCCAGCAGCCAAGCGGGAGGGTCGAACACCGGGGAGCTGTTTTTT.

The chain uses TRBV13 and TRBJ1-5; D call uncertain. V lost 9 bases and J 1 base, leaving 7 bases between the germline ends. Germline CDR1 PRHDT, CDR2 FYEKMQ (reference sequence). The CDR3 runs to 12 residues. CDR3 sequence reads: CASSLSNQPQHF. Written as DNA, the CDR3 is TGTGCCAGTAGCCTCAGCAATCAGCCCCAGCATTTT.

This chain joins TRBV18 and TRBJ1-2; D is ambiguous. This CDR3 has 13 residues. Looked up from germline, CDR1 is KGHSH and CDR2 is LQKENI. Trimming took 0 bases from V and 8 from J, leaving 10 bases between them. CDR3 in amino acids: CASSPPETRGYTF. The DNA of the CDR3 is TGTGCCAGCTCACCACCTGAGACGCGGGGCTACACCTTC. The whole variable domain, remainder taken from reference TRBV18 and TRBJ1-2, is NAGVMQNPRHLVRRRGQEARLRCSPMKGHSHVYWYRQLPEEGLKFMVYLQKENIIDESGMPKERFSAEFPKEGPSILRIQQVVRGDSAAYFCASSPPETRGYTFGSGTRLTVV.

The rearrangement links TRBV11-2 to TRBJ2-7; 9 bases match TRBD2. The CDR3 has 14 amino acids. V lost 4 bases to trimming and J lost 1 base; unmatched junction nucleotides: 2. Per germline, CDR1 SGHAT and CDR2 FQNNGV. The CDR3 DNA reads as TGTGCCAGCAGCTGGGCGGGGGGGTCCTACGAGCAGTACTTC. This encodes CASSWAGGSYEQYF.

This clone has only a few counts. The V and J genes are TRBV4-3 and TRBJ1-2; tentatively, D is TRBD1 (6 bases). From germline, CDR1 is LGHNA and CDR2 YSLEER. V lost 0 bases, J lost 5 bases, and 10 bases lay in between. The CDR3 spans 14 residues. The CDR3 DNA follows: TGCGCCAGCAGCCAAGATACAGGGCCGTATGGCTACACCTTC. Amino acid sequence: CASSQDTGPYGYTF.

The chain uses TRBV5-5 and TRBJ1-3; perhaps TRBD1 as D (6 bases). The CDR3 consists of 16 residues. The V gene's germline CDR1 is SGHKS and CDR2 YYEKEE (reference sequence). The germline V and J ends were trimmed by 1 base and 0 bases, with 11 bases remaining between them. This chain's CDR3 is CASSLPGQTSGNTIYF. In DNA, the CDR3 is TGTGCCAGCAGCTTGCCCGGACAGACCTCTGGAAACACCATATATTTT.

This clone was counted a single time. V and J are TRBV7-2 and TRBJ2-7, with D perhaps matching TRBD2 (6 bases). V lost 1 base to trimming and J lost 6 bases, with 7 bases between them. This CDR3 spans 12 amino acids. In germline, CDR1 is SGHTA, CDR2 FQGNSA. CDR3 protein: CASSLGGAEQYF. The CDR3 DNA follows: TGTGCCAGCAGCTTAGGCGGGGCCGAGCAGTACTTC.

This clone has just a few counts. The chain recombines TRBV4-1 with TRBJ2-5, with D possibly being TRBD2 (6 bases). The CDR3 contains 16 residues. Per germline, CDR1 MGHRA and CDR2 YSYEKL. Trimming took 3 bases from V and 2 from J, leaving 16 bases between them. The CDR3 region has the DNA TGCGCCAGCAGCCAGGACGAGGGACTCAATCAAGAGACCCAGTACTTC. Protein sequence: CASSQDEGLNQETQYF.

The V gene is TRBV4-1, the J gene TRBJ2-7; D possibly corresponds to TRBD2 (6 bases). Germline V gene sequence: CDR1 MGHRA, CDR2 YSYEKL. CDR3 length: 16 residues. V was clipped by 4 bases and J by 3 bases, with 19 bases between them. CDR3 DNA: TGCGCCAGCAGCCCGATGACCGGGACTCTTATCTACGAGCAGTACTTC. This gives the protein CASSPMTGTLIYEQYF.

The chain links TRBV15 to TRBJ1-3, with D hard to call. The CDR3 runs to 12 residues. CDR1 LNHNV and CDR2 YYDKDF come from the germline V gene (reference sequence). The V and J ends lost 5 bases and 3 bases respectively, with 5 bases between them. CDR3: CATSPLGNTIYF. The CDR3 nucleotides read TGTGCCACCAGCCCCCTTGGAAACACCATATATTTT.

The chain recombines TRBV2 with TRBJ2-3; a weak D match, TRBD1 (6 bases). V gave up 4 bases and J gave up 2 bases, with 31 bases separating them. The CDR3 has 21 residues. The V gene's germline CDR1 is SNHLY and CDR2 FYNNEI. CDR3 residues: CASSGDRDITLSPALTDTQYF. The CDR3 DNA reads as TGTGCCAGCAGTGGGGACCGGGACATTACACTATCCCCGGCACTCACAGATACGCAGTATTTT.

This clone was seen only a few times. The rearrangement joins TRBV29-1 to TRBJ2-1; D is ambiguous. V dropped 4 bases and J dropped 2 bases, with 9 bases sitting between them. Germline lookup yields CDR1 SQVTM and CDR2 ANQGSEA. The CDR3 runs to 13 residues. CDR3: CSVVRETYNEQFF. As DNA, the CDR3 is TGCAGCGTTGTTAGAGAAACCTACAATGAGCAGTTCTTC.

This chain connects TRBV19 to TRBJ1-5; the match to TRBD1 covers 8 bases. The CDR3 is made up of 18 amino acids. V trimming: 0 bases; J trimming: 4 bases; junction bases outside the gene matches: 11. CDR1 is LNHDA, CDR2 SQIVND, per germline (reference sequence). The CDR3 loop is CASSIDDYVDRGNQPQHF. The CDR3 DNA follows: TGTGCCAGTAGTATAGATGATTACGTAGACAGGGGAAATCAGCCCCAGCATTTT.

This clone appeared once. J is TRBJ2-1 and V is TRBV7-2; tentative D call: TRBD2 (6 bases). Trimming took 3 bases from V and 6 from J, leaving 15 bases between them. The CDR3 loop spans 15 amino acids. Looked up from germline, CDR1 is SGHTA and CDR2 is FQGNSA. The chain's CDR3 is CASSFFLGGANEQFF. CDR3 nucleotide sequence: TGTGCCAGCAGCTTTTTCCTCGGGGGAGCCAATGAGCAGTTCTTC.

This clone was counted between two and nine times. V and J are TRBV5-4 and TRBJ1-2; 8 bases fit TRBD1. Germline V gene data show CDR1 as SGHNT and CDR2 as YYREEE (reference sequence). This CDR3 has 14 residues. Trimming cost V 3 bases and J 2 bases; bases outside gene matches: 3. The CDR3 loop is CASSSQGENYGYTF. The CDR3, as DNA: TGTGCCAGCAGCTCACAGGGGGAGAACTATGGCTACACCTTC.

V gene TRBV6-5 combines with J gene TRBJ1-1, with TRBD1 as a possible D gene (5 bases). Germline CDR1 MNHEY, CDR2 SVGAGI. V lost 7 bases, J lost 5 bases, and 8 bases lay in between. The CDR3 totals 11 residues. CDR3 amino acids: CASTQGTEAFF. The DNA of the CDR3 is TGTGCCAGCACTCAGGGTACTGAAGCTTTCTTT.

The chain couples TRBV5-1 to TRBJ2-2; unclear D gene. The CDR3 contains 16 residues. Germline CDR1 is SGHRS and CDR2 is YFSETQ. With 6 bases removed from V and 3 bases from J, the gap between germline ends came to 18 bases. CDR3 loop: CASKSPSPAHTGELFF. Written as DNA, the CDR3 is TGCGCCAGCAAAAGTCCAAGCCCCGCGCACACCGGGGAGCTGTTTTTT. Full variable domain (missing parts from reference TRBV5-1 and TRBJ2-2): KAGVTQTPRYLIKTRGQQVTLSCSPISGHRSVSWYQQTPGQGLQFLFEYFSETQRNKGNFPGRFSGRQFSNSRSEMNVSTLELGDSALYLCASKSPSPAHTGELFFGEGSRLTVL.

This clone is a singleton in its sample. The chain has TRBV13 and TRBJ2-1; possibly TRBD2 for D (6 bases). Trimming shortened V by 0 bases and J by 2 bases, and 8 bases separated the two germline ends. Germline V gene sequence: CDR1 PRHDT, CDR2 FYEKMQ (reference sequence). This CDR3 is built from 15 residues. CDR3 sequence (DNA): TGTGCCAGCAGCTTAGGGCGGGGCCCCTACAATGAGCAGTTCTTC. It codes for CASSLGRGPYNEQFF.

This chain joins TRBV6-5 and TRBJ1-1; possibly TRBD1 for D (6 bases). The V end was cut by 6 bases, the J end by 4 bases, with 12 bases between. CDR1 and CDR2 (germline): MNHEY, SVGAGI. CDR3 length: 13 residues. CDR3 bases: TGTGCCAGCAGAGGGACATCGGGCACTGAAGCTTTCTTT. As protein: CASRGTSGTEAFF.

The J gene is TRBJ2-5, the V gene TRBV5-1; D is perhaps TRBD1 (5 bases). The CDR3 sequence is 14 residues long. With 4 bases removed from V and 2 bases from J, the gap between germline ends came to 12 bases. Per germline, CDR1 SGHRS and CDR2 YFSETQ. CDR3 nucleotide sequence: TGCGCCAGCAGCACACTTGGGGCACAAGAGACCCAGTACTTC. Amino acid sequence: CASSTLGAQETQYF.

The rearrangement joins TRBV7-9 to TRBJ2-7, with D perhaps matching TRBD1 (6 bases). The CDR3 is 13 amino acids. Trimming shortened V by 4 bases and J by 2 bases, and 9 bases separated the two germline ends. Germline V lookup: CDR1 SEHNR, CDR2 FQNEAQ (reference sequence). CDR3 bases: TGTGCCAGCAGCTCCGGGACAACCTACGAGCAGTACTTC. Translated: CASSSGTTYEQYF. The full variable domain, rest sourced from reference TRBV7-9 and TRBJ2-7, is DTGVSQNPRHKITKRGQNVTFRCDPISEHNRLYWYRQTLGQGPEFLTYFQNEAQLEKSRLLSDRFSAERPKGSFSTLEIQRTEQGDSAMYLCASSSGTTYEQYFGPGTRLTVT.

This clone was observed once. This chain connects TRBV7-2 to TRBJ2-1; tentative D call: TRBD2 (6 bases). CDR1 and CDR2 (germline): SGHTA, FQGNSA. The CDR3 length is 16 residues. V was pared by 0 bases and J by 0 bases, with 9 bases between. For the CDR3, the DNA is TGTGCCAGCAGCTTAGCTTCGCGGGGCTCCTACAATGAGCAGTTCTTC. This gives the protein CASSLASRGSYNEQFF.

J is TRBJ2-3 and V is TRBV2, with 7 bases that match TRBD2. The CDR3 extends over 12 amino acids. J gave up 6 bases and V 5 bases, and 2 bases lay outside the gene matches. CDR1 is SNHLY, CDR2 FYNNEI, per germline. CDR3 sequence reads: CASSRLADTQYF. CDR3 nucleotides: TGTGCCAGCAGTAGACTAGCTGATACGCAGTATTTT.